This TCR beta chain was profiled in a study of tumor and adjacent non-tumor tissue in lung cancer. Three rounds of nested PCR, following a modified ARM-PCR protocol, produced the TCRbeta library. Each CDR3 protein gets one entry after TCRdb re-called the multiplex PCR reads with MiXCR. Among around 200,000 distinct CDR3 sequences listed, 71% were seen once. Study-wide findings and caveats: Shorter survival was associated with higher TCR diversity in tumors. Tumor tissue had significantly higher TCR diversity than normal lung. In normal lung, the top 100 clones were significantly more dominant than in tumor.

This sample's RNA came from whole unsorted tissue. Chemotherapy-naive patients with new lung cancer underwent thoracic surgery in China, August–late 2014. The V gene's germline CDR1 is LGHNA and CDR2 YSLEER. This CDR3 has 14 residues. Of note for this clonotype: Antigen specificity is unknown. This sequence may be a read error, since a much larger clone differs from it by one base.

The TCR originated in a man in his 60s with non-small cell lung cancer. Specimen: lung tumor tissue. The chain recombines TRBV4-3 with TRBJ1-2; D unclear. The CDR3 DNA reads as TGCGCCAGCAGCCAAGAGACCATGAACTATGCCTACACCTTC. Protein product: CASSQETMNYAYTF.